A selection of T cell receptor beta chains follows, all from one sample in a study of T cells in Graves' hyperthyroidism and ophthalmopathy. TCRdb re-called the multiplex PCR reads with MiXCR, one entry per CDR3 protein. This table has under 400,000 distinct CDR3 sequences, about 20% appearing once. Sequences were obtained from blood. The receptors come from a woman between 45 and 60 years old with Graves' hyperthyroidism. CDR3s include the opening cysteine and the closing phenylalanine or tryptophan. The D gene is left open where the match is weak.

J | D | V | CDR3
TRBJ1-5 | . | TRBV7-9 | CASSFGGPFQPQHF
TRBJ2-1 | TRBD2 | TRBV6-5 | CASSYSASGANEQFF
TRBJ1-5 | . | TRBV7-2 | CASSLFGQGGNQPQHF
TRBJ2-1 | TRBD2 | TRBV30 | CAWNYGLLAEGEQFF
TRBJ1-1 | . | TRBV18 | CASSPWDKKNTEAFF
TRBJ2-7 | . | TRBV30 | CAWQGLDEQYF
TRBJ2-1 | TRBD2 | TRBV7-7 | CASSPSGGSYNEQFF
TRBJ2-3 | TRBD2 | TRBV5-4 | CANSWGSGNMDTQYF
TRBJ2-5 | . | TRBV20-1 | CSADTPGLPLGETQYF
TRBJ1-2 | . | TRBV7-9 | CASSPTGGGYTF
TRBJ1-5 | TRBD1 | TRBV20-1 | CSATTGDQPQHF
TRBJ2-1 | TRBD2 | TRBV7-9 | CASRPTTSGGAGEQFF
TRBJ2-6 | . | TRBV13 | CASSSSPGSARAAGANVLTF
TRBJ2-5 | TRBD1 | TRBV20-1 | CSANAGQEPETQYF
TRBJ1-2 | . | TRBV6-5 | CASSYSEGDYGYTF
TRBJ2-1 | . | TRBV11-2 | CASRLSRGDYNEQFF
TRBJ2-6 | . | TRBV6-2/TRBV6-3 | CASNPFPGANVLTF
TRBJ2-1 | TRBD2 | TRBV2 | CASPGLAYRYEQFF
TRBJ2-1 | . | TRBV10-2 | CASSDRGNNEQFF
TRBJ2-5 | . | TRBV10-1 | CASSESGTETQYF
TRBJ2-7 | TRBD1 | TRBV18 | CASSTRTGGAAEQYF
TRBJ2-1 | TRBD2 | TRBV20-1 | CSAGTSANEQFF
TRBJ1-5 | . | TRBV6-2/TRBV6-3 | CASSRARWVQPQHF
TRBJ1-6 | . | TRBV11-2 | CASSLAGANSPLHF
TRBJ2-1 | . | TRBV6-2/TRBV6-3 | CASRTLQWGGYNEQFF
TRBJ2-5 | . | TRBV7-3 | CASSFSTSETQYF
TRBJ2-7 | TRBD1 | TRBV28 | CATVTGGLEDEQYF
TRBJ1-1 | TRBD1 | TRBV9 | CASSVAGQGTTEAFF
TRBJ2-3 | . | TRBV2 | CASSDEAVTDTQYF
TRBJ1-5 | TRBD1 | TRBV5-1 | CASSWDRGPNQPQHF
TRBJ2-7 | TRBD1 | TRBV10-3 | CAISVSPGQGHEQYF
TRBJ2-2 | TRBD2 | TRBV20-1 | CSAMLAGVSGELFF